The 29 T cell receptor beta chains presented below share a single source sample, sequenced in a study of T cells in Graves' hyperthyroidism and ophthalmopathy. Amplified regions were TCR beta CDR3 sequences from RNA transcripts. Carried out on the TCR CDR3, a first-round RT-PCR used the HTBI primer set. Via MiXCR, TCRdb re-called the multiplex PCR reads, giving one row per CDR3 protein. Here the sample spans a few hundred thousand distinct CDR3 sequences, approximately 14% being singletons. Sequenced material: blood. These receptors all come from a woman in her twenties or thirties with Graves' hyperthyroidism that later progressed to Graves' ophthalmopathy.

This clonotype was observed many times. The chain couples TRBV7-2 to TRBJ2-3; D unresolved. Germline CDR1 and CDR2: SGHTA and FQGNSA. The CDR3 covers 14 residues. Between the trimmed V and J ends, which lost 1 base and 5 bases, there was a span of 10 bases. CDR3 sequence: CASSLERMLDTQYF. Written as DNA, the CDR3 is TGTGCCAGCAGCTTAGAAAGAATGCTAGATACGCAGTATTTT.

The CDR3 DNA sequence: TGCGCCAGCAGGAACGTCCCGCCGGGACAGGGAAAAGAGACCCAGTACTTC. Its translation is CASRNVPPGQGKETQYF. The chain uses TRBV5-1 and TRBJ2-5, with TRBD1 matching 9 bases. From germline, CDR1 is SGHRS and CDR2 YFSETQ. V shed 5 bases, J shed 3 bases, and the junction held 14 bases outside the gene matches. The CDR3 extends over 17 amino acids.

This chain connects TRBV20-1 to TRBJ1-5; 8 positions match TRBD1. V shed 6 bases and J 6 bases; nucleotides not matched to a gene: 10. The CDR3 is made up of 14 amino acids. Germline lookup yields CDR1 DFQATT and CDR2 SNEGSKA (reference sequence). CDR3 loop: CSAVTGTGVQPQHF. The CDR3 bases are TGCAGTGCCGTCACCGGGACAGGTGTTCAGCCCCAGCATTTT.

This clonotype was counted many times. The chain recombines TRBV11-3 with TRBJ1-3, with D tentatively TRBD1 (5 bases). Trimming removed 5 bases from V and 5 bases from J, with 16 bases in between. The CDR3 runs 15 residues. Germline assignment: CDR1 SGHNT and CDR2 YENEEA. The CDR3 region has the DNA TGTGCCAGCAGCCTCCCCGGGGTGGGACGAAACACCATATATTTT. Translated, it gives CASSLPGVGRNTIYF.

This clonotype was seen many times. The chain joins TRBV20-1 to TRBJ2-7, with 11 bases identical to TRBD2. Germline assignment: CDR1 DFQATT and CDR2 SNEGSKA (reference sequence). The CDR3 has 15 residues. Trimming took 4 bases from V and 0 from J; bases not matched to a gene: 5. CDR3 in DNA: TGCAGTGCTAAGGGACTAGCGGAACCCTCCTACGAGCAGTACTTC. The encoded protein is CSAKGLAEPSYEQYF.

The sample holds many counts of this clonotype. V usage is TRBV28 and J usage is TRBJ1-1; TRBD1 might be the D (5 bases). V gave up 4 bases and J gave up 5 bases, with 17 bases separating them. The CDR3 covers 15 residues. CDR1 is MDHEN, CDR2 SYDVKM, per germline. CDR3 in amino acids: CASSSPGGWGTEAFF. As DNA, the CDR3 is TGTGCCAGCAGTTCACCGGGGGGTTGGGGGACTGAAGCTTTCTTT.

This clonotype was seen many times. The CDR3 sequence is CASSSDRGRGDEAFF. As DNA, the CDR3 is TGTGCCAGCAGTTCCGACAGGGGGCGAGGGGATGAAGCTTTCTTT. The genes are TRBV12-3 or TRBV12-4 and TRBJ1-1; 10 bases map to TRBD1. V dropped 4 bases and J dropped 7; count of bases not matched to a gene: 9. This CDR3 is built from 15 residues.

This clonotype was observed a handful of times. The CDR3 protein is CASSRLAGETDTQYF. Written as DNA, the CDR3 is TGTGCCAGCAGCCGACTAGCGGGAGAAACGGATACGCAGTATTTT. The chain has TRBV3-1 and TRBJ2-3; the match to TRBD2 covers 12 bases. The CDR3 length is 15 residues. The germline V gene has CDR1 LGHDT and CDR2 YNNKEL (reference sequence). Trimming took 4 bases from V and 6 from J; bases not matched to a gene: 5.

Regarding this clonotype: In this CDR3 the conserved last residue, phenylalanine or tryptophan, is missing, so a read error is likely. The V gene is TRBV28, the J gene TRBJ2-1, with no clear D. This CDR3 is 13 amino acids long. The germline V gene encodes CDR1 MDHEN and CDR2 SYDVKM. Trimming left V 2 bases short and J 6 bases short, with 8 bases between. The CDR3 bases are TGTGCCAGCAGTTTAGGGTACGTCAATGAGCAGTTCCTC. Residues: CASSLGYVNEQFL.

This clonotype was seen ten or more times. The chain joins TRBV30 to TRBJ2-2; D may correspond to TRBD1 or TRBD2 (5 bases each). V was pared by 6 bases and J by 2 bases, with 16 bases between. There are 15 residues in the CDR3. The germline V gene has CDR1 GTSNPN and CDR2 SVGIG (reference sequence). The DNA for the CDR3 is TGTGCCTGCCCCGGGGCAGGAGTTAACACCGGGGAGCTGTTTTTT. This translates into CACPGAGVNTGELFF.

The chain links TRBV4-3 to TRBJ2-2; D is undetermined. The ends were cut back, 1 base at V and 1 base at J, with 10 bases in the middle. Germline values: CDR1 LGHNA, CDR2 YSLEER. The CDR3 is 16 amino acids. Here the CDR3 DNA reads TGCGCCAGCAGCCAAGTACCAAGAAGGAACACCGGGGAGCTGTTTTTT. This gives the protein CASSQVPRRNTGELFF.

This clonotype was seen a handful of times. The chain uses TRBV27 and TRBJ1-6, with 9 positions matching TRBD1. Germline lookup yields CDR1 MNHEY and CDR2 SMNVEV (reference sequence). The CDR3 contains 16 residues. The V segment lost 6 bases and the J segment 8 bases; nucleotides outside the gene matches: 11. This chain's CDR3 is CASSSPIRDRDSPLHF. As DNA, the CDR3 is TGTGCCAGCAGCAGCCCCATCCGGGACAGGGATTCACCCCTCCACTTT.

The V and J genes are TRBV30 and TRBJ1-1, with unresolved D. The CDR3 has 13 residues. CDR1 GTSNPN and CDR2 SVGIG come from the germline V gene (reference sequence). V shed 0 bases and J shed 1 base, with 6 bases lying between them. CDR3 DNA sequence: TGTGCCTGGAGTGTGCAGCGGAACACTGAAGCTTTCTTT. It encodes CAWSVQRNTEAFF.

This clonotype was picked up many times. This chain links TRBV7-2 with TRBJ2-7; no reliable D call. CDR1 is SGHTA, CDR2 FQGNSA, per germline. V shed 5 bases and J shed 0 bases, with 5 bases lying between them. The CDR3 is 12 amino acids. The DNA of the CDR3 is TGTGCCAGCAGCAAAGGCTCCTACGAGCAGTACTTC. Amino acids: CASSKGSYEQYF.

In regard to this clonotype: With a much larger clone just one base away, this may be a read error. The V and J genes are TRBV29-1 and TRBJ1-1; D remains unclear. There are 11 residues in the CDR3. In germline, CDR1 is SQVTM, CDR2 ANQGSEA. The ends were cut back, 1 base at V and 4 bases at J, with 4 bases in the middle. The CDR3 region has the DNA TGCAGCGTTGAAGTGAGCACTGAAGCTTTCTTT. Amino acid sequence: CSVEVSTEAFF.

In its sample, this clonotype was seen many times. J is TRBJ1-1 and V is TRBV11-2, with TRBD1 as a possible D gene (5 bases). The CDR3 covers 13 residues. CDR1 SGHAT and CDR2 FQNNGV come from the germline V gene. Trimming took 11 bases from V and 0 from J, leaving 13 bases between them. In DNA form, the CDR3 reads TGTGCCTGCCGGACACTTATGAACACTGAAGCTTTCTTT. Translating gives CACRTLMNTEAFF.

Many counts were recorded for this clonotype. The chain joins TRBV12-3 or TRBV12-4 to TRBJ2-3; D unclear. This CDR3 is built from 15 residues. The V gene lost 2 bases and the J gene lost 2 bases, with 11 bases spanning the gap. CDR3 protein: CASSLWASHTDTQYF. The CDR3 coding sequence is TGTGCCAGCAGTTTATGGGCAAGTCACACAGATACGCAGTATTTT.

This clonotype was found many times. One junction end disagrees with the germline gene, perhaps due to a read error. J is TRBJ2-3 and V is TRBV11-2; D possibly corresponds to TRBD2 (6 bases). The CDR3 totals 16 residues. The germline V gene encodes CDR1 SGHAT and CDR2 FQNNGV. The CDR3 sequence is CASSFRDSARTDTQYF. CDR3 nucleotide sequence: TGTGCCAGCAGCTTTCGGGACTCCGCCCGCACGGATACGCAGTATTTT.

The rearrangement joins TRBV27 to TRBJ2-1; D gene uncertain. This CDR3 region has 13 residues. Germline V CDR1 and CDR2: MNHEY, SMNVEV (reference sequence). Deletions cut 2 bases from V and 10 bases from J, with 12 bases between. Here the CDR3 reads CASSLPGHDEQFF. The CDR3 DNA follows: TGTGCCAGCAGTTTACCGGGTCACGACGAGCAGTTCTTC.

This clonotype has a count of ten or more. The rearrangement uses TRBV10-3 and TRBJ2-7, with 7 nucleotides matching TRBD2. Trimming took 2 bases from V and 4 from J; bases not matched to a gene: 5. Looked up from germline, CDR1 is ENHRY and CDR2 is SYGVKD. The CDR3 spans 14 residues. In DNA, the CDR3 is TGTGCCATCAGTGAGAAAGGCGGGAGATACGAGCAGTACTTC. This gives the protein CAISEKGGRYEQYF.

In this sample, this clonotype turned up many times. This chain uses TRBV19 with TRBJ2-6; 9 nucleotides align to TRBD1. Germline CDR1 is LNHDA and CDR2 is SQIVND (reference sequence). Germline trimming cut 10 bases from V and 4 bases from J; bases unmatched to any gene: 14. The CDR3 spans 17 residues. The CDR3: CATKDRGNTAGANVLTF. As DNA, the CDR3 is TGTGCCACGAAAGACAGGGGGAATACAGCCGGGGCCAACGTCCTGACTTTC.

This clonotype was detected only a few times. This chain connects TRBV28 to TRBJ1-5; no clear D gene. Germline CDR1 MDHEN, CDR2 SYDVKM. The ends were cut back, 10 bases at V and 2 bases at J, with 18 bases in the middle. The CDR3 covers 15 residues. The CDR3 nucleotides are TGTGCCACCTCCAAAGGCAGGTTCCGCAATCAGCCCCAGCATTTT. It translates to CATSKGRFRNQPQHF.

In its sample, this clonotype was seen many times. The chain is built from TRBV11-2 and TRBJ1-1; no firm D call. Germline V lookup: CDR1 SGHAT, CDR2 FQNNGV. The CDR3 has 14 residues. V was trimmed by 5 bases and J by 1 base, leaving 11 bases between them. The CDR3 DNA reads as TGTGCCAGCAGCCCCTTTGGTCCGAACACTGAAGCTTTCTTT. Translation: CASSPFGPNTEAFF.

This chain uses TRBV20-1 with TRBJ2-1; no firm D call. Trimming cost V 5 bases and J 0 bases, with 11 bases left between them. CDR1 and CDR2 from the germline V gene are DFQATT and SNEGSKA (reference sequence). The CDR3 consists of 14 residues. CDR3 residues: CSAPAHSSYNEQFF. The DNA of the CDR3 is TGCAGTGCTCCTGCGCACAGCTCCTACAATGAGCAGTTCTTC.

At least ten counts were recorded for this clonotype. Its ends do not fully match the called genes, so a read error is possible. The genes are TRBV28 and TRBJ1-5; D gene unclear. The CDR3 length is 14 residues. Germline values: CDR1 MDHEN, CDR2 SYDVKM. CDR3 sequence (DNA): TGTGCCAGCAGTCTTGGGGTCCCCAATGAGCCCCAGCATTTT. As protein: CASSLGVPNEPQHF.

The chain uses TRBV6-1 and TRBJ1-5; TRBD1 matches at 8 bases. Germline-derived CDR1 and CDR2 are MNHNS and SASEGT. CDR3 length: 16 residues. V dropped 0 bases and J dropped 7; count of bases not matched to a gene: 8. The CDR3 DNA sequence: TGTGCCAGCAGTGAAGCGCTCAGGGGGCGCCTACAGCCCCAGCATTTT. It specifies CASSEALRGRLQPQHF.

This clonotype showed up many times. The chain couples TRBV12-3 or TRBV12-4 to TRBJ2-1; the match to TRBD2 covers 8 bases. This CDR3 is built from 17 residues. Trimming took 5 bases from V and 6 from J; bases not matched to a gene: 15. CDR3 sequence reads: CASSPLRASGSANEQFF. For the CDR3, the DNA is TGTGCCAGCAGTCCCCTACGGGCCAGCGGGAGTGCCAATGAGCAGTTCTTC.

This clonotype was picked up many times. The gene calls are TRBV3-1 and TRBJ2-7; 9 positions agree with TRBD2. Germline V gives CDR1 LGHDT, CDR2 YNNKEL (reference sequence). This CDR3 contains 15 residues. V trimming: 5 bases; J trimming: 5 bases; junction bases outside the gene matches: 10. The CDR3 sequence is CASSSFSGSGNEQYF. The CDR3 coding sequence is TGTGCCAGCAGCTCTTTTAGCGGGAGTGGTAACGAGCAGTACTTC.

This clonotype has at least ten counts. The rearrangement links TRBV28 to TRBJ2-7; D ambiguous. The germline V gene has CDR1 MDHEN and CDR2 SYDVKM. With 8 bases removed from V and 0 bases from J, the gap between germline ends came to 8 bases. The CDR3 spans 12 residues. CDR3 loop: CASGQPSYEQYF. For the CDR3, the DNA is TGTGCCAGCGGGCAGCCCTCCTACGAGCAGTACTTC.